This T cell receptor beta chain appears in the sequencing data of a study of human T cells and chemical hapten exposure. The overall study: Application of 0.01% DPC to the upper back was done by patch test, with a reading at 6 days. There were per-sample TCR yield variations, arising mainly from small pooled library volume differences. Patients, a majority of them female, were diagnosed with alopecia areata, totalis or universalis. Points from the study as a whole: DPC sensitization did not alter TCRs above 1 in 1000 frequency.

Each CDR3 protein gets one entry after TCRdb re-called the RACE reads with MiXCR. The table records about 340,000 distinct CDR3 sequences, around 6.9% of them present only once. Noted time point: patch test 1, 2 weeks after DPC sensitization. Treatment indicated: therapeutic diphenylcyclopropenone sensitization with weekly scalp DPC. Details on this clonotype: Its antigen is as yet unknown.

CDR3 length: 13 residues. The germline gives CDR1 SGDLS, CDR2 YYNGEE. V was cut by 6 bases and J by 12 bases, with 16 bases left in between. Sequenced here: whole blood, sampled in connection with sensitization to the hapten diphenylcyclopropenone (DPC). This chain uses TRBV9 with TRBJ1-6, with unresolved D. The receptor's source is a woman between 18 and 29 years old with alopecia areata. Some clones in this sample may be carry-over from other donors' samples. Here the CDR3 reads CASTREDSEPLHF. The CDR3 nucleotides are TGTGCCAGCACGCGTGAGGACTCGGAACCCCTCCACTTT. The whole variable domain, remainder taken from reference TRBV9 and TRBJ1-6, is DSGVTQTPKHLITATGQRVTLRCSPRSGDLSVYWYQQSLDQGLQFLIQYYNGEERAKGNILERFSAQQFPDLHSELNLSSLELGDSALYFCASTREDSEPLHFGNGTRLTVT.